Included here is one T cell receptor (beta chain) sequence, with context. Its antigen remains unidentified. The data were obtained in a study of CD8 T cells in Susac syndrome. General study findings and limits: The relatively small number of individuals in the TCR sequencing and HLA analysis was acknowledged by the study.

The CDR3 extends over 14 amino acids. Trimming removed 1 base from V and 1 base from J, with 4 bases in between. In germline, CDR1 is LGHDT, CDR2 YNNKEL (reference sequence). TEMRA cells were enriched by FACS, and CD4+ and CD8+ T cells were negatively isolated. cDNA came from 0.5 to 1 ug RNA primed by random hexamers. TCRdb re-derived calls from the immunoSEQ multiplex PCR reads in MiXCR, one entry per CDR3 protein. The sample lists 85,000 to 95,000 distinct CDR3 sequences, around 94% occurring once. The gene calls are TRBV3-1 and TRBJ2-2; no reliable D call. The sequence came from a human donor with Susac syndrome. The sequenced material came from CD4+ T cells from PBMCs. The chain's CDR3 is CASSQGMNTGELFF. CDR3 sequence (DNA): TGTGCCAGCAGCCAAGGAATGAACACCGGGGAGCTGTTTTTT.